The clone carrying this TCR beta chain was picked up a small number of times. Here immunoSEQ multiplex PCR was the method, and the copy in TCRdb shows in-frame clones only, minus some. This table has about 200,000 clones, nearly 90% appearing once. This record belongs to a study of blood T cell repertoires in COVID-19. Whole-study context: Samples came from the United States, Italy and Spain, spanning acute and convalescent COVID-19. In each case, the material was cDNA or gDNA derived from T cells, B-cell-depleted T cells, or PBMCs.

Per germline, CDR1 GTSNPN and CDR2 SVGIG (reference sequence). This CDR3 has 15 residues. V shed 1 base and J 2 bases; nucleotides not matched to a gene: 4. This clonotype was obtained from a man aged 50-59 years with COVID-19, enrolled during active disease. The rearrangement uses TRBV30 and TRBJ1-5; 8 nucleotides align to TRBD1. The material sequenced was peripheral blood. CDR3 amino acids: CAWSAGQGGNQPQHF. CDR3 DNA sequence: TGTGCCTGGAGTGCCGGACAGGGTGGCAATCAGCCCCAGCATTTT.